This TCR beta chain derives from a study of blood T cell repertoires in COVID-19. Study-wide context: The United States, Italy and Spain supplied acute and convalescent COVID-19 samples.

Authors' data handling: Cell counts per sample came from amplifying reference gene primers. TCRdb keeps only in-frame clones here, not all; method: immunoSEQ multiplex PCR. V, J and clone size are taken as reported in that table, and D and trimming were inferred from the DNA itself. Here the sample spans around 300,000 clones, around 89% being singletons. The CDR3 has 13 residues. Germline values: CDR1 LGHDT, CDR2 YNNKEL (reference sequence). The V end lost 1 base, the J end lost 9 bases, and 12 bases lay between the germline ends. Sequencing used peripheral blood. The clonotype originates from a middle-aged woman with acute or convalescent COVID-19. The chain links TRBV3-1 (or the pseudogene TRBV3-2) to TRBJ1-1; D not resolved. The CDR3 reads CASSQVRGGKAFF. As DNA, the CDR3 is TGTGCCAGCAGCCAAGTCCGGGGTGGGAAAGCTTTCTTT.